Presented here are 26 T cell receptor beta chains from one specimen sequenced in a study of T cells in Graves' hyperthyroidism and ophthalmopathy. Amplification of TCR beta CDR3 regions used RNA as the template. HTBI primers drove first-round RT-PCR of the TCR CDR3. Via MiXCR, TCRdb re-called the multiplex PCR reads, giving one row per CDR3 protein. The sample lists just under 750,000 distinct CDR3 sequences, roughly a third occurring once. The sample consisted of blood. Every receptor here comes from a woman aged 35 to 49 with Graves' hyperthyroidism.

This clonotype appeared a few times. V usage is TRBV9 and J usage is TRBJ2-5, with a tentative D call TRBD2 (6 bases). The ends were cut back, 0 bases at V and 5 bases at J, with 11 bases in the middle. This CDR3 has 14 residues. Germline V CDR1 and CDR2: SGDLS, YYNGEE. The CDR3 DNA is TGTGCCAGCAGCGTAGAACCTAGCGTTGAGACCCAGTACTTC. It codes for CASSVEPSVETQYF.

This clonotype was recorded many times. The J gene is TRBJ2-7, the V gene TRBV6-6, with D perhaps being TRBD1 or TRBD2 (5 bases each). The CDR3 has 13 amino acids. Trimming took off 8 bases at V and 7 bases at J, with 18 bases between the two ends. Germline-derived CDR1 and CDR2 are MNHNY and SVGAGI (reference sequence). CDR3 bases: TGTGCCAGCGCAGGGACCTTGGGGAGTGAGCAGTACTTC. Residues: CASAGTLGSEQYF.

The chain has TRBV20-1 and TRBJ2-7; 7 nucleotides align to TRBD2. This CDR3 is 12 amino acids long. V lost 6 bases, J lost 5 bases, and 7 bases stayed unmatched. Germline CDR1 DFQATT, CDR2 SNEGSKA (reference sequence). CDR3 DNA sequence: TGCAGTGCCCGGACTAGATTGAACGAGCAGTACTTC. This gives the protein CSARTRLNEQYF.

In its sample, this clonotype was seen many times. The chain uses TRBV19 and TRBJ2-6, with 8 bases lining up with TRBD1. V lost 9 bases and J lost 4; bases outside the gene matches: 5. The CDR3 is 14 residues long. CDR1 is LNHDA, CDR2 SQIVND, per germline (reference sequence). This CDR3 reads CASEDRAGANVLTF. The CDR3 nucleotides read TGTGCCAGCGAGGACAGGGCCGGGGCCAACGTCCTGACTTTC.

On this clonotype itself: A much more abundant neighbour one base away suggests this may be a read error. Because it lacks the conserved phenylalanine or tryptophan at the end, this CDR3 is likely a read error. V usage is TRBV12-3 or TRBV12-4 and J usage is TRBJ1-5; tentatively, D is TRBD1 (6 bases). The V end was cut by 5 bases, the J end by 6 bases, with 14 bases between. This CDR3 comprises 14 residues. The CDR3 is CASSQTGLLQPQHL. In nucleotides, the CDR3 is TGTGCCAGCAGTCAAACAGGGTTACTTCAGCCCCAGCATCTT.

This clonotype appeared many times. This chain joins TRBV7-9 and TRBJ2-7; TRBD1 agrees at 8 bases. This CDR3 has 14 residues. With 3 bases clipped from V and 2 bases from J, the junction kept 3 bases outside the gene matches. Germline CDR1 and CDR2: SEHNR and FQNEAQ (reference sequence). The CDR3 loop reads CASSLDREAYEQYF. Here the CDR3 DNA reads TGTGCCAGCAGCTTGGACAGGGAAGCCTACGAGCAGTACTTC.

With regard to this clonotype: One junction end disagrees with the germline gene, perhaps due to a read error. The chain recombines TRBV7-7 with TRBJ1-3; the D gene is possibly TRBD1 (6 bases). There are 15 residues in the CDR3. The germline gives CDR1 SSHAT, CDR2 FNYEAQ (reference sequence). The CDR3 nucleotides are TGTGCTAGCAGCTTAGCCAGGGGCCTGGGAAACACCATATATTTT. It is translated as CASSLARGLGNTIYF.

This clonotype was counted only a few times. This CDR3 reads CASSQDQTVIYGYTF. CDR3 DNA sequence: TGCGCCAGCAGCCAAGATCAAACAGTTATCTATGGCTACACCTTC. The chain is built from TRBV4-1 and TRBJ1-2, with D unresolved. CDR3 length: 15 amino acids. Germline loops: CDR1 MGHRA, CDR2 YSYEKL. Trimming took 0 bases from V and 4 from J, leaving 12 bases between them.

This clonotype was detected a few times. J is TRBJ1-2 and V is TRBV6-2 or TRBV6-3, with no clear D. The V end lost 2 bases, the J end lost 5 bases, and 12 bases lay between the germline ends. This CDR3 comprises 14 residues. Per germline, CDR1 MNHEY and CDR2 SVGEGT. CDR3 residues: CASSYDQDPYGYTF. CDR3 in DNA: TGTGCCAGCAGTTACGACCAGGATCCATATGGCTACACCTTC.

This clonotype was counted only a few times. V is TRBV28 and J is TRBJ1-5; a weak D match, TRBD1 (5 bases). V dropped 5 bases and J dropped 2 bases, with 16 bases sitting between them. This CDR3 is 16 amino acids long. Germline V lookup: CDR1 MDHEN, CDR2 SYDVKM. CDR3 in amino acids: CASSRPSGRGNQPQHF. CDR3 DNA: TGTGCCAGCAGTAGACCGTCCGGCAGGGGCAATCAGCCCCAGCATTTT.

This clonotype was detected only a few times. The rearrangement links TRBV5-1 to TRBJ1-4, with D tentatively TRBD1 (6 bases). From germline, CDR1 is SGHRS and CDR2 YFSETQ. The V and J ends lost 0 bases and 6 bases respectively, with 21 bases between them. This CDR3 is 18 amino acids long. The CDR3 spells CASSLANSRGRSYEKLFF. The CDR3, as DNA: TGCGCCAGCAGCTTGGCAAACTCCAGGGGTCGTTCCTATGAAAAACTGTTTTTT.

Concerning this clonotype itself: A much bigger clone sits one base away, suggesting this may be a read error. V and J are TRBV10-3 and TRBJ1-1; D unresolved. The V gene's germline CDR1 is ENHRY and CDR2 SYGVKD. The CDR3 length is 14 residues. The CDR3 reads CASYGLGMNSEAFF. The CDR3 bases are TGTGCCAGCTACGGACTCGGAATGAACTCTGAAGCTTTCTTT.

The chain uses TRBV2 and TRBJ2-1, with a possible D match to TRBD2 (5 bases). This CDR3 region has 18 residues. Trimming took 0 bases from V and 2 from J, leaving 17 bases between them. Per germline, CDR1 SNHLY and CDR2 FYNNEI. The CDR3 coding sequence is TGTGCCAGCAGTGAAGCGCTTCGACTACTCAGTACCTACAATGAGCAGTTCTTC. Its protein is CASSEALRLLSTYNEQFF.

As to this clonotype: Mismatch with germline at one junction end may stem from a read error. This chain connects TRBV20-1 to TRBJ1-3; D is unresolved. This CDR3 is 15 amino acids long. CDR1 is DFQATT, CDR2 SNEGSKA, per germline (reference sequence). The CDR3 region has the DNA TGCAGTGCTAGCACCGGAGCGAACTCTGGAAGCACCATATACTTT. This translates into CSASTGANSGSTIYF.

The chain links TRBV5-1 to TRBJ2-1, with 9 positions matching TRBD1. The J call is uncertain, as TRBJ2-7 better fits the DNA end. Germline assignment: CDR1 SGHRS and CDR2 YFSETQ. The CDR3 sequence is 15 residues long. CDR3: CASSLLGQGYNEQYF. Written as DNA, the CDR3 is TGCGCCAGCAGCTTGCTAGGACAGGGGTACAATGAGCAGTACTTC.

The V call is TRBV11-2, the J call TRBJ1-4; TRBD1 might be the D (6 bases). This CDR3 spans 14 amino acids. V was shortened by 3 bases and J by 7 bases, with 12 bases between the two germline ends. Germline CDR1 reads SGHAT; CDR2 reads FQNNGV. The chain's CDR3 is CASSFRDTFEKLFF. The CDR3 DNA reads TGTGCCAGCAGCTTCCGGGACACTTTTGAAAAACTGTTTTTT.

In this sample, this clonotype turned up a few times. This sequence joins TRBV6-6 and TRBJ1-4, with D maybe TRBD1 (6 bases). Germline assignment: CDR1 MNHNY and CDR2 SVGAGI (reference sequence). The CDR3 has 15 residues. The V gene lost 4 bases and the J gene lost 3 bases, with 12 bases spanning the gap. CDR3 nucleotides: TGTGCCAGCAGTTCCTTGGGGGCACCTAATGAAAAACTGTTTTTT. Its translation: CASSSLGAPNEKLFF.

This chain uses TRBV11-1 with TRBJ2-2; D unclear. The V gene's germline CDR1 is SGHAT and CDR2 FQDESV (reference sequence). Between the trimmed V and J ends, which lost 11 bases and 0 bases, there was a span of 4 bases. There are 11 residues in the CDR3. The CDR3 loop is CALTNTGELFF. In DNA, the CDR3 is TGTGCCCTTACGAACACCGGGGAGCTGTTTTTT.

This clonotype came up a few times. This chain connects TRBV6-5 to TRBJ1-2; D not resolved. Germline V lookup: CDR1 MNHEY, CDR2 SVGAGI. V was shortened by 2 bases and J by 4 bases, with 8 bases between the two germline ends. The CDR3 has 13 residues. CDR3 protein: CASSYLGSYGYTF. CDR3 DNA: TGTGCCAGCAGTTACCTCGGCTCCTATGGCTACACCTTC.

Details on this clonotype: Given a much more abundant clone one base away, this may be a read error. The chain carries TRBV2 and TRBJ2-7; D tentatively fits TRBD1 or TRBD2 (5 bases each). The CDR3 is 12 amino acids. CDR1 is SNHLY and CDR2 is FYNNEI in the germline V gene. Trimming removed 9 bases at V and 5 bases at J, with 14 bases between. CDR3 bases: TGTGCCAGGGGACGGGGATTCGACGAGCAGTACTTC. Its protein product is CARGRGFDEQYF. The whole variable domain, filled in from reference TRBV2 and TRBJ2-7, reads EPEVTQTPSHQVTQMGQEVILRCVPISNHLYFYWYRQILGQKVEFLVSFYNNEISEKSEIFDDQFSVERPDGSNFTLKIRSTKLEDSAMYFCARGRGFDEQYFGPGTRLTVT.

Note on this clonotype: This clone may be a read error of a much larger clone one base away. J is TRBJ2-7 and V is TRBV4-3, with 10 bases lining up with TRBD1. V was pared by 4 bases and J by 8 bases, with 8 bases of the junction left unmatched. The CDR3 has 14 amino acids. Looked up from germline, CDR1 is LGHNA and CDR2 is YSLEER. This chain's CDR3 is CASSPRGTGDKQYF. The CDR3 coding sequence is TGCGCCAGCAGCCCACGCGGGACAGGGGACAAGCAGTACTTC.

This clonotype was observed a handful of times. A much larger clone is a single base away; this may be a read error. The chain is built from TRBV10-3 and TRBJ2-6; D not certain. CDR3 size: 14 residues. Between the trimmed V and J ends, which lost 6 bases and 0 bases, there was a span of 6 bases. The germline CDR1 and CDR2 sequences are ENHRY and SYGVKD. The CDR3 DNA reads TGTGCCATCAGCCGGAGCTCTGGGGCCAACGTCCTGACTTTC. It encodes CAISRSSGANVLTF.

V and J are TRBV7-2 and TRBJ2-2; D remains ambiguous. This CDR3 region has 15 residues. The V gene lost 4 bases and the J gene lost 4 bases, with 13 bases spanning the gap. The germline V gene encodes CDR1 SGHTA and CDR2 FQGNSA. The chain's CDR3 is CASSSQRDSTGELFF. The DNA for the CDR3 is TGTGCCAGCAGCTCTCAGCGAGATAGCACCGGGGAGCTGTTTTTT.

This clonotype was observed a handful of times. The V gene is TRBV6-6, the J gene TRBJ2-2; D unresolved. Germline V lookup: CDR1 MNHNY, CDR2 SVGAGI (reference sequence). Trimming pared 0 bases from V and 8 bases from J, leaving 7 bases between. This CDR3 has 13 residues. The CDR3 DNA reads as TGTGCCAGCAGTTACTCCGCCGCAGGGGAGCTGTTTTTT. It codes for CASSYSAAGELFF.

The CDR3: CSVDDGEAFF. In DNA, the CDR3 is TGCAGCGTTGACGACGGTGAAGCTTTCTTT. The chain employs TRBV29-1 and TRBJ1-1, with D hard to call. This CDR3 comprises 10 residues. V was pared by 3 bases and J by 7 bases, with 6 bases between. Germline values: CDR1 SQVTM, CDR2 ANQGSEA.

The rearrangement joins TRBV28 to TRBJ1-6; TRBD1 matches 9 bases. The germline V gene encodes CDR1 MDHEN and CDR2 SYDVKM. The CDR3 totals 16 residues. The V gene end was trimmed by 2 bases and the J gene end by 10 bases; junction bases not matched to a gene: 9. DNA for the CDR3: TGTGCCAGCAGTTTACCCTTACAGGGGGCCAGATCACCCCTCCACTTT. Amino acid sequence: CASSLPLQGARSPLHF.